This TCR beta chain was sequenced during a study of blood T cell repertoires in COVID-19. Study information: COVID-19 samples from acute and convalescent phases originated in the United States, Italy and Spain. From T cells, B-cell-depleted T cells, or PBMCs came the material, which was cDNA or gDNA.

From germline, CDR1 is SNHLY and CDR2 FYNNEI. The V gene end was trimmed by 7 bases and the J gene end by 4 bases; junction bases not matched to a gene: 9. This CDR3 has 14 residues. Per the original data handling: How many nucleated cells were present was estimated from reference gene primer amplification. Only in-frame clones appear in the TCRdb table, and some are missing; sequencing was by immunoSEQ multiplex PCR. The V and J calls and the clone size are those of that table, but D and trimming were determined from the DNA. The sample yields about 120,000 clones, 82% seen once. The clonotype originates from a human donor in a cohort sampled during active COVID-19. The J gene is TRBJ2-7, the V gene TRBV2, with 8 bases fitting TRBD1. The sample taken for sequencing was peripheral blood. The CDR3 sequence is CASNSGGATYEQYF. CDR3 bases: TGTGCCAGCAATTCAGGGGGCGCAACTTACGAGCAGTACTTC.